This TCR beta chain appears in the sequencing data of a study of cytomegalovirus exposure and HLA in healthy donors. It was with 60 Vbeta and 13 Jbeta primers that the PCR ran. Clones were sequenced by immunoSEQ multiplex PCR, and TCRdb holds only the in-frame ones, with some missing. The sample holds about 140,000 clones, approximately 82% seen once. Trimming stripped 7 bases from V and 1 base from J, with 24 bases between. This CDR3 is built from 18 residues. The germline V gene has CDR1 LNHDA and CDR2 SQIVND (reference sequence). The origin of this receptor is a middle-aged woman in good health and CMV-seronegative. This chain connects TRBV19 to TRBJ2-3, with D tentatively TRBD2 (7 bases). The sample comprised PBMCs. The chain's CDR3 is CASTERRGSGTRTDTQYF. CDR3 nucleotide sequence: TGTGCCAGTACGGAAAGAAGGGGGAGCGGGACACGCACAGATACGCAGTATTTT.